The present T cell receptor beta chain was sequenced within a study of glioma-infiltrating T cells after dendritic cell vaccination. The wider study: Patients had newly diagnosed or recurrent glioblastoma and received dendritic cell vaccines. At biweekly intervals, patients got three intradermal dendritic cell vaccine injections. General study results and limits: Estimated pretreatment TIL content predicted outcome after dendritic cell vaccination.

The CDR3 covers 11 residues. CDR1 is DFQATT, CDR2 SNEGSKA, per germline (reference sequence). V dropped 3 bases and J dropped 3 bases, with 5 bases sitting between them. Some clones are missing from TCRdb's copy, which holds only in-frame ones; the method was immunoSEQ multiplex PCR. Here the sample spans some 99,000 clones, about 85% being singletons. This clone was counted a few times. The antigen is undetermined. Regarding time point: after dendritic cell vaccination, including at tumor progression/relapse. Patients had residual fresh-frozen tumor tissue and more than two years of survival data. The chain has TRBV20-1 and TRBJ2-5; TRBD1 might be the D (5 bases). The clonotype originates from a human donor with glioblastoma. Sequences were derived from blood, sampled after dendritic cell vaccination. CDR3 in amino acids: CSARTEETQYF. CDR3 in DNA: TGCAGTGCTAGGACAGAAGAGACCCAGTACTTC.